This T cell receptor beta chain was captured by sequencing in a study of T cells after yellow fever vaccination (dated by TCRdb to about 2019). Regarding the complete study: Libraries from fractions with low cell numbers were prepared with the SMART-Seq v4 Ultra Low Input RNA kit. To follow T-cell clones before and after primary and booster YFV17D yellow fever vaccination, bulk TCR alpha and beta repertoires were sequenced over time. The cohort comprised two healthy male donors, one aged 18 to 29 and one aged 30 to 39 years. Blood was collected at multiple timepoints before and after primary and secondary immunization, and bulk PBMC replicates and cell subsets were isolated.

Study-wide conclusions, independent of this receptor: Computational filtering was required because FACS-sorted repertoires could contain abundant contaminating clonotypes from the bulk population. A small share of clonotypes was detected in both CD4 and CD8 compartments, with the overlap likely arising from convergent recombination. The secondary T-cell response was found to be weaker but faster than the primary response, with a peak reached on day 5 rather than on day 15. Only a couple of donors were included in the study, so the extent to which the findings can be generalized is limited. After the booster, most clones that had expanded after primary vaccination were detected again (around 97% of CD4 and more than 80% of CD8), suggesting broad maintenance of memory.

This clonotype occurred a few times. Its antigen specificity is not known. Base qualities are not recorded, but no much larger clone differs from it by a single base. TCR cDNA was synthesized by 5'RACE template switching, which introduced a universal primer site and unique molecular identifiers. Priming for cDNA synthesis came from both the TCR alpha and TCR beta constant segments. Library amplification involved two PCR steps, and the second step added sample barcodes and sequencing adapters. Sequencing of libraries was performed on Illumina HiSeq 2500 (2x100 bp) or NovaSeq (2x150 bp). As for how the authors treated the data: MIGEC was used to demultiplex reads and collapse the reads into UMI consensus sequences, and MiXCR was used for V(D)J alignment. Clonotypes responding to the vaccine were identified with edgeR on replicate PBMC samples, with the criteria of FDR below 0.01 and a log2 fold change above 5 up to day 15. Bulk clonotypes were assigned CD4 or CD8 identity according to which sequenced CD4 or CD8 repertoire held them at higher abundance. The public reads were reanalyzed by TCRdb: fastp trimming at Q25, MiXCR alignment, in-frame beta chains only. Under each unique CDR3 protein, matching rows form one entry showing the most common genes and DNA. In this record, the V and J calls reflect TCRdb's handling and not the investigators' own analysis. The sample table holds 450,000 to 650,000 distinct CDR3 sequences, of which about a fifth were seen once. 15% to 20% of the sample is taken by the ten largest.

CDR1 and CDR2, looked up from the germline V gene (reference sequence), are DFQATT and SNEGSKA. Trimmed from V: 3 bases; trimmed from J: 3 bases; junction bases lacking a gene match: 4. Measured from the cysteine to the phenylalanine, the CDR3 is 14 residues long. Only the CDR3 DNA stays, 42 bases, in frame from base 1. Sample treatment or condition, as interpreted from the label and publication: live attenuated yellow fever vaccine strain. At each blood-draw timepoint, two biological replicates of bulk PBMCs were collected. A standard Ficoll-Paque protocol was used to isolate PBMCs from peripheral blood. TriZol was used to extract RNA from bulk PBMCs, from CD4 and CD8 fractions, and from dextramer-positive and dextramer-negative fractions.

The receptor chain draws on TRBV20-1 and TRBJ1-2; 10 central nucleotides agree with TRBD1. Sequencing used PBMCs, obtained less than 25 days after the first yellow fever vaccination. The source of this sequence is a man younger than 35 who received the YFV17D yellow fever vaccine. Here the CDR3 is given as CSASEDRGDYGYTF. In nucleotide form, the sequence is TGCAGTGCTAGTGAGGACAGGGGGGACTATGGCTACACCTTC.